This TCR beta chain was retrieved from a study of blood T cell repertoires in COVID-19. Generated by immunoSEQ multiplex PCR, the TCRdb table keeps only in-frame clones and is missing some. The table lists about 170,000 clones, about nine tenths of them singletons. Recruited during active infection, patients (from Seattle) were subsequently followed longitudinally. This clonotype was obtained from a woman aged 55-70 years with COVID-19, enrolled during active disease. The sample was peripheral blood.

CDR3 protein: CASSQEQFSTQYF. The CDR3 DNA reads as TGTGCCAGCAGCCAAGAACAATTTTCTACGCAGTATTTT. This chain joins TRBV4-2 and TRBJ2-3; D unclear. The CDR3 totals 13 residues. From germline, CDR1 is LGHNA and CDR2 YNFKEQ. Trimming left V 0 bases short and J 8 bases short, with 9 bases between.